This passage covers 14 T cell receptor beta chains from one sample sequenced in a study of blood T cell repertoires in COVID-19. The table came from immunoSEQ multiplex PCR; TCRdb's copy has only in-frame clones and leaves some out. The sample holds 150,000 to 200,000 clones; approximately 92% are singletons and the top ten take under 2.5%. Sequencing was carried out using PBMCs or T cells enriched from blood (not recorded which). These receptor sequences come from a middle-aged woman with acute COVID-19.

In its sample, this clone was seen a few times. The CDR3 nucleotides read TGTGCCAGCAGCTTAGGGGGGCCAGTTGAGCAGTTCTTC. Translated, it gives CASSLGGPVEQFF. The rearrangement joins TRBV7-8 to TRBJ2-1; the D gene is possibly TRBD1 (6 bases). V lost 1 base, J lost 9 bases, and 10 bases lay in between. There are 13 residues in the CDR3. Germline V CDR1 and CDR2: SGHVS, FQNEAQ.

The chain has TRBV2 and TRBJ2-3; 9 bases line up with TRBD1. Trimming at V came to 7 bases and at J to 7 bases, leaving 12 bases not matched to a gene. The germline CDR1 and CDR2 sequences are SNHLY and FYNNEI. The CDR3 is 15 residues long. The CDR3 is CASKGPGQGYNTQYF. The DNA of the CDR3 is TGTGCCAGCAAGGGGCCGGGACAGGGATATAATACGCAGTATTTT.

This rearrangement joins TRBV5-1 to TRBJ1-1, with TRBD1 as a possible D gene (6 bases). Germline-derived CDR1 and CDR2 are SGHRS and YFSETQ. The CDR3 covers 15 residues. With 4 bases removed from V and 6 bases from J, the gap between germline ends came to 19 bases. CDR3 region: CASSQGRQGRAEAFF. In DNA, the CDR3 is TGCGCCAGCAGCCAGGGTAGGCAGGGGCGCGCTGAAGCTTTCTTT.

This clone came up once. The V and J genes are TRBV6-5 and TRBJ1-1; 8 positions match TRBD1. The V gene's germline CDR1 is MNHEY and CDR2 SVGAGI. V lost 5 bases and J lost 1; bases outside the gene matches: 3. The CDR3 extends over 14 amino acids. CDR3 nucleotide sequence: TGTGCCAGCAGTCCCGGGACAGGGAACACTGAAGCTTTCTTT. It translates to CASSPGTGNTEAFF.

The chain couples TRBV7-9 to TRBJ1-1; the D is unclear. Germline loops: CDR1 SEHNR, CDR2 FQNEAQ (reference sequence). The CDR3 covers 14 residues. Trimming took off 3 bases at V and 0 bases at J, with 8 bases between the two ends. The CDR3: CASSFPALNTEAFF. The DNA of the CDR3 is TGTGCCAGCAGCTTCCCAGCGTTGAACACTGAAGCTTTCTTT. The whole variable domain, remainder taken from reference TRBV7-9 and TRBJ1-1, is DTGVSQNPRHKITKRGQNVTFRCDPISEHNRLYWYRQTLGQGPEFLTYFQNEAQLEKSRLLSDRFSAERPKGSFSTLEIQRTEQGDSAMYLCASSFPALNTEAFFGQGTRLTVV.

The CDR3 bases are TGTGCCAGCAGTGTGACTAGAAGCTACGAGCAGTACTTC. This translates into CASSVTRSYEQYF. The V and J genes are TRBV2 and TRBJ2-7; maybe TRBD2 (6 bases). The CDR3 is made up of 13 amino acids. Germline lookup yields CDR1 SNHLY and CDR2 FYNNEI. V was cut by 4 bases and J by 3 bases, with 10 bases left in between.

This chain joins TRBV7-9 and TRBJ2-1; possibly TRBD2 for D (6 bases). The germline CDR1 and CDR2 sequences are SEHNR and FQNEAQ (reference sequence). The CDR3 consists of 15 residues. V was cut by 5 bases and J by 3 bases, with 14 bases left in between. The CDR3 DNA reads TGTGCCAGCAGCGTGGTAGCGGCCGACTACAATGAGCAGTTCTTC. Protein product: CASSVVAADYNEQFF.

The CDR3 region is CASSQDLGGPTEAFF. The CDR3 coding sequence is TGCGCCAGCAGCCAAGATCTGGGGGGGCCTACTGAAGCTTTCTTT. The chain links TRBV4-1 to TRBJ1-1; D is perhaps TRBD1 (6 bases). The CDR3 length is 15 residues. V lost 0 bases and J 5 bases, leaving 13 bases between the germline ends. CDR1 and CDR2 (germline): MGHRA, YSYEKL.

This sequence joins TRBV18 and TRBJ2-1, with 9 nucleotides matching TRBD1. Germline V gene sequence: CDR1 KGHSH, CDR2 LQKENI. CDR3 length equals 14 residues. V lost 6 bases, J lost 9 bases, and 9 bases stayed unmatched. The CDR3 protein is CASSRPGTGPEQFF. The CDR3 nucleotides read TGTGCCAGCTCCCGTCCCGGGACAGGGCCTGAGCAGTTCTTC.

The CDR3 DNA reads TGTGCCAGCAGTGAGATCGGCGGGAGTTACTACGAGCAGTACTTC. Its protein is CASSEIGGSYYEQYF. The rearrangement links TRBV6-1 to TRBJ2-7, with 7 bases identical to TRBD2. V was clipped by 3 bases and J by 3 bases; unmatched bases: 8. Per germline, CDR1 MNHNS and CDR2 SASEGT. The CDR3 sequence is 15 residues long.

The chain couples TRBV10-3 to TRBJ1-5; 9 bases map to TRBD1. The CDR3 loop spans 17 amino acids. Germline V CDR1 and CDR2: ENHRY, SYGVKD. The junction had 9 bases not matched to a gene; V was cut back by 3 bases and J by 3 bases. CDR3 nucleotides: TGTGCCATCAGTGACGATAAGGACAGGGGCCTCAATCAGCCCCAGCATTTT. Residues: CAISDDKDRGLNQPQHF.

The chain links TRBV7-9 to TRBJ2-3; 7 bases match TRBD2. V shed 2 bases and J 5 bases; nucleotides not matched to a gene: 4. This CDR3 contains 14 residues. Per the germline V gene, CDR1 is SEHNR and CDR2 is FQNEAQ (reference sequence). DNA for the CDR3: TGTGCCAGCAGCTTACGAGGGGAGGGAGATACGCAGTATTTT. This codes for CASSLRGEGDTQYF.

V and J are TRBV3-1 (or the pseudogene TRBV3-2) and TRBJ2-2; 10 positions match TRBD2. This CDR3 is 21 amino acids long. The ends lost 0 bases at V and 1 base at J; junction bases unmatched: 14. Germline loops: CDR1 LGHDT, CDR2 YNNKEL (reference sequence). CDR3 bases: TGTGCCAGCAGCCAAGACGCGCTAGCGGGAGAGCTGAATGTGAACACCGGGGAGCTGTTTTTT. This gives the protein CASSQDALAGELNVNTGELFF.

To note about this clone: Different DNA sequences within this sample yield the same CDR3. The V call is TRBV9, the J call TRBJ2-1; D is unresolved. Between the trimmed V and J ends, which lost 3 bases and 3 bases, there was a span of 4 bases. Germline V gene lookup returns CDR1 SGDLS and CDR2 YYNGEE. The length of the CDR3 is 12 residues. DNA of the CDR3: TGTGCCAGCAGCGGGCTCTACAATGAGCAGTTCTTC. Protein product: CASSGLYNEQFF.